A single sample is the source of the 27 T cell receptor beta chains below, sequenced in a study of metastatic and nonmetastatic thyroid tumors. Thyroid surgery took place with no prior treatment in any patient. TCRdb re-called clones via MiXCR from the PCR reads. The repertoire holds about 60,000 clones, with about 17% as singletons. Sequencing was performed on blood. The receptors shown here come from a male donor with papillary thyroid cancer or a benign thyroid nodule (not recorded which). Some clones in this sample may be carry-over from other donors' samples.

This clone occurred many times. The V and J genes are TRBV2 and TRBJ2-1, with D unclear. In germline, CDR1 is SNHLY, CDR2 FYNNEI. The CDR3 contains 11 residues. V was clipped by 7 bases and J by 5 bases, with 6 bases between them. CDR3 sequence (DNA): TGTGCCAGCAACGAGCACAATGAGCAGTTCTTC. Its translation is CASNEHNEQFF. Looking up the rest from reference TRBV2 and TRBJ2-1 gives the full variable domain: EPEVTQTPSHQVTQMGQEVILRCVPISNHLYFYWYRQILGQKVEFLVSFYNNEISEKSEIFDDQFSVERPDGSNFTLKIRSTKLEDSAMYFCASNEHNEQFFGPGTRLTVL.

V is TRBV28 and J is TRBJ2-2; D uncertain. The CDR3 is 15 residues long. V shed 11 bases and J shed 0 bases, with 16 bases lying between them. CDR1 MDHEN and CDR2 SYDVKM come from the germline V gene. This CDR3 is CACNVADTNTGELFF. For the CDR3, the DNA is TGTGCCTGCAACGTAGCCGATACGAACACCGGGGAGCTGTTTTTT.

There are many counts of this clone. The CDR3, as DNA: TGCAGTGCTAGAGATATGAAGAGCTCCTACGAGCAGTACGTC. Amino acid sequence: CSARDMKSSYEQYV. V is TRBV20-1 and J is TRBJ2-7; D remains ambiguous. CDR1 DFQATT and CDR2 SNEGSKA come from the germline V gene (reference sequence). The V gene lost 0 bases and the J gene lost 0 bases, with 9 bases spanning the gap. The CDR3 is 14 amino acids.

Regarding this clone: One end of the junction fails to match germline, which may point to a read error. This chain uses TRBV30 with TRBJ2-7, with TRBD2 as a possible D gene (6 bases). CDR1 is GTSNPN, CDR2 SVGIG, per germline (reference sequence). The CDR3 runs 13 residues. The CDR3 nucleotides are TGTGTCTGGAGTATGACTAGTGGATACGAGCAGTACTTC. Its translation is CVWSMTSGYEQYF.

The sample holds many counts of this clone. The chain's CDR3 is CRAGGAGGYTF. The CDR3 DNA follows: TGCAGGGCAGGGGGCGCGGGGGGCTACACCTTC. V and J are TRBV20-1 and TRBJ1-2, with TRBD1 identical over 8 bases. Germline loops: CDR1 DFQATT, CDR2 SNEGSKA (reference sequence). This CDR3 is 11 amino acids long.

This clone was seen many times. V usage is TRBV20-1 and J usage is TRBJ2-1, with TRBD2 matching over 10 bases. Germline-derived CDR1 and CDR2 are DFQATT and SNEGSKA (reference sequence). The CDR3 consists of 23 residues. V shed 0 bases and J 0 bases; nucleotides not matched to a gene: 23. CDR3 coding DNA: TGCAGTGCTAGAGATTGGGGGTTAACCCCTGGACTAGCGGCCACCAGCTCCTACAATGAGCAGTTCTTC. Its translation is CSARDWGLTPGLAATSSYNEQFF.

This clone was seen ten or more times. This chain connects TRBV9 to TRBJ2-1; 8 positions match TRBD2. Germline loops: CDR1 SGDLS, CDR2 YYNGEE. The J segment lost 8 bases and the V segment lost 4 bases, leaving 14 bases of the junction unmatched. CDR3 size: 16 residues. The DNA for the CDR3 is TGTGCCAGCAGCCCTCCCTTTAGCGGGATCGGCGATGAGCAGTTCTTC. Protein sequence: CASSPPFSGIGDEQFF.

This clone appeared many times. The junction and the germline gene differ at one end; a read error may be behind it. The V gene is TRBV5-6, the J gene TRBJ2-3, with 9 bases matching TRBD1. The CDR3 covers 16 residues. Germline CDR1 SGHDT, CDR2 YYEEEE. This CDR3 reads CAGSLGAGTGYHTQYF. For the CDR3, the DNA is TGTGCCGGCAGCTTGGGAGCCGGGACAGGGTACCATACGCAGTATTTT.

A few counts support this clone. The junction differs from germline at one of its ends, possibly a read error. The DNA for the CDR3 is TGTGCCAGCAATTTAGCAGCGTCTGGACTCTACGAGCAATACTTC. Translated: CASNLAASGLYEQYF. V gene TRBV28 combines with J gene TRBJ2-7; possibly TRBD2 for D (5 bases). The CDR3 has 15 residues. Germline loops: CDR1 MDHEN, CDR2 SYDVKM. Based on the CDR3 plus reference TRBV28 and TRBJ2-7, the full variable domain is DVKVTQSSRYLVKRTGEKVFLECVQDMDHENMFWYRQDPGLGLRLIYFSYDVKMKEKGDIPEGYSVSREKKERFSLILESASTNQTSMYLCASNLAASGLYEQYFGPGTRLTVT.

This clone was detected only a few times. A much larger clone lies one base from this, so it may be a read error. V usage is TRBV7-9 and J usage is TRBJ2-5; D might be TRBD1 or TRBD2, each matching 5 bases. CDR3 length: 13 amino acids. Germline CDR1 reads SEHNR; CDR2 reads FQNEAQ (reference sequence). As DNA, the CDR3 is TGTGCCATCAGCTTAGGGGAGATAGAGACCCAGTACTTC. Protein: CAISLGEIETQYF. Looking up the rest from reference TRBV7-9 and TRBJ2-5 gives the full variable domain: DTGVSQNPRHKITKRGQNVTFRCDPISEHNRLYWYRQTLGQGPEFLTYFQNEAQLEKSRLLSDRFSAERPKGSFSTLEIQRTEQGDSAMYLCAISLGEIETQYFGPGTRLLVL.

At least ten counts were recorded for this clone. This chain links TRBV27 with TRBJ1-1, with 8 positions matching TRBD1. CDR1 MNHEY and CDR2 SMNVEV come from the germline V gene (reference sequence). V trimming: 4 bases; J trimming: 8 bases; junction bases outside the gene matches: 3. The CDR3 sequence is 12 residues long. In DNA form, the CDR3 reads TGTGCCAGCAGTTCCCGGACAGGGGAAGCTTTCTTT. It specifies CASSSRTGEAFF.

About this clone: A much larger clone is a single base away; this may be a read error. The genes are TRBV5-6 and TRBJ2-2, with D perhaps TRBD2 (5 bases). Germline loops: CDR1 SGHDT, CDR2 YYEEEE. The CDR3 is 11 residues long. The CDR3, as DNA: TGTGCCAGCAGCTTAGCCGGGGATCTGTTTTTT. The encoded protein is CASSLAGDLFF.

The table lists this clone with many counts. The chain has TRBV2 and TRBJ2-4; D gene uncertain. CDR1 SNHLY and CDR2 FYNNEI come from the germline V gene. The CDR3 spans 16 residues. Trimming removed 1 base from V and 0 bases from J, with 10 bases in between. DNA of the CDR3: TGTGCCAGCAGTGAAGTCGGCCTGGAAGCCAAAAACATTCAGTACTTC. Protein product: CASSEVGLEAKNIQYF.

The sample holds a few counts of this clone. J is TRBJ2-1 and V is TRBV4-1, with 7 bases matching TRBD2. Per germline, CDR1 MGHRA and CDR2 YSYEKL. The CDR3 contains 17 residues. J was trimmed by 0 bases and V by 0 bases; bases with no gene match: 5. The CDR3 coding sequence is TGCGCCAGCAGCCAAGACGTGGGGGGGAGCTCCTACAATGAGCAGTTCTTC. Protein sequence: CASSQDVGGSSYNEQFF.

The chain couples TRBV19 to TRBJ1-5; no reliable D call. V was trimmed by 0 bases and J by 6 bases, leaving 6 bases between them. The CDR3 covers 13 residues. The germline V gene has CDR1 LNHDA and CDR2 SQIVND (reference sequence). CDR3 loop: CASSIDLIQPQHF. CDR3 DNA sequence: TGTGCCAGTAGTATAGATCTAATTCAGCCCCAGCATTTT. Based on the CDR3 plus reference TRBV19 and TRBJ1-5, the full variable domain is DGGITQSPKYLFRKEGQNVTLSCEQNLNHDAMYWYRQDPGQGLRLIYYSQIVNDFQKGDIAEGYSVSREKKESFPLTVTSAQKNPTAFYLCASSIDLIQPQHFGDGTRLSIL.

This clone showed up many times. This chain links TRBV6-1 with TRBJ2-6, with D unresolved. Germline-derived CDR1 and CDR2 are MNHNS and SASEGT. Trimming took 8 bases from V and 1 from J, leaving 6 bases between them. The CDR3 contains 13 residues. The CDR3 protein is CASGESGANVLTF. In DNA, the CDR3 is TGTGCCAGCGGAGAGTCTGGGGCCAACGTCCTGACTTTC.

In regard to this clone: This sample also contains other DNA sequences that code for the same CDR3. The chain links TRBV5-6 to TRBJ2-2; D is undetermined. The length of the CDR3 is 12 residues. Germline assignment: CDR1 SGHDT and CDR2 YYEEEE. Trimming cost V 3 bases and J 11 bases, with 11 bases left between them. CDR3 sequence (DNA): TGTGCCAGCAGCTATTTTGACGGTGAGCTGTTTTTT. Translating gives CASSYFDGELFF. Combining the CDR3 with reference TRBV5-6 and TRBJ2-2 gives the whole variable domain DAGVTQSPTHLIKTRGQQVTLRCSPKSGHDTVSWYQQALGQGPQFIFQYYEEEERQRGNFPDRFSGHQFPNYSSELNVNALLLGDSALYLCASSYFDGELFFGEGSRLTVL.

This clone was seen many times. V usage is TRBV7-6 and J usage is TRBJ2-1, with 9 positions matching TRBD1. The CDR3 totals 15 residues. The V segment lost 5 bases and the J segment 7 bases; nucleotides outside the gene matches: 9. Germline V gene sequence: CDR1 SGHVS, CDR2 FNYEAQ. The CDR3: CASSHGQGLVNEQFF. CDR3 in DNA: TGTGCCAGCAGCCACGGACAGGGGTTGGTAAATGAGCAGTTCTTC.

This clone was picked up many times. DNA of the CDR3: TGTGCCAGCAGTGAAACCCTGGGATTTGAAGCTTTCTTT. Translating gives CASSETLGFEAFF. This rearrangement joins TRBV25-1 to TRBJ1-1; no clear D gene. The CDR3 totals 13 residues. Trimming removed 2 bases from V and 7 bases from J, with 11 bases in between. Germline V lookup: CDR1 MGHDK, CDR2 SYGVNS.

This clone has at least ten counts. CDR3: CASSYSLDVDTQYF. CDR3 DNA: TGTGCCAGCAGTTACTCTCTAGATGTAGATACGCAGTATTTT. The gene calls are TRBV6-2 or TRBV6-3 and TRBJ2-3; D is uncertain. This CDR3 has 14 residues. Germline V gene data show CDR1 as MNHEY and CDR2 as SVGEGT. V lost 0 bases, J lost 5 bases, and 9 bases lay in between.

This clone appeared many times. The chain combines TRBV5-1 with TRBJ2-2; D is perhaps TRBD1 (6 bases). V was pared by 1 base and J by 2 bases, with 15 bases between. Germline CDR1 is SGHRS and CDR2 is YFSETQ. The CDR3 covers 17 residues. CDR3 sequence reads: CASSLYPTDSNTGELFF. Here the CDR3 DNA reads TGCGCCAGCAGCTTGTACCCGACGGACAGCAACACCGGGGAGCTGTTTTTT.

With respect to this clone: The junction departs from germline at one end; a sequencing error may be responsible. The CDR3, as DNA: TGTGCCAGCAGCTTAAAGCGCACCGGGACTCCTGGCAATGAGCAGCTCTTC. Its protein product is CASSLKRTGTPGNEQLF. The chain joins TRBV7-3 to TRBJ2-1; tentative D call: TRBD2 (6 bases). Germline CDR1 and CDR2: SGHTA and FQGTGA. The CDR3 spans 17 residues.

At least ten counts were recorded for this clone. The chain uses TRBV11-2 and TRBJ2-1, with D perhaps TRBD1 (5 bases). Germline V CDR1 and CDR2: SGHAT, FQNNGV. V was cut by 1 base and J by 4 bases, with 14 bases left in between. CDR3 length: 16 amino acids. The CDR3 DNA is TGTGCCAGCAGCTTAGTCGGCACAGGAAAGTACAATGAGCAGTTCTTC. It is translated as CASSLVGTGKYNEQFF.

In this sample, this clone is medium-sized. The V call is TRBV6-1, the J call TRBJ2-7; 8 bases agree with TRBD1. The CDR3 is 15 amino acids. The junction had 5 bases not matched to a gene; V was cut back by 4 bases and J by 0 bases. Germline V gene lookup returns CDR1 MNHNS and CDR2 SASEGT. CDR3 nucleotide sequence: TGTGCCAGCAGTGTTCAGGGGGCAAGCTCCTACGAGCAGTACGTC. Residues: CASSVQGASSYEQYV.

This clone was seen repeatedly, ten times or more. The chain carries TRBV9 and TRBJ2-1, with D maybe TRBD2 (7 bases). Looked up from germline, CDR1 is SGDLS and CDR2 is YYNGEE. The germline V and J ends were trimmed by 0 bases and 0 bases, with 19 bases remaining between them. This CDR3 has 19 amino acids. CDR3 coding DNA: TGTGCCAGCAGCGTAGAAAGTCTTGGGGGGGCCTACTCCTACAATGAGCAGTTCTTC. It is translated as CASSVESLGGAYSYNEQFF.

This clone has at least ten counts. The rearrangement links TRBV7-6 to TRBJ2-2; no clear D. Trimming pared 1 base from V and 0 bases from J, leaving 12 bases between. CDR1 and CDR2 from the germline V gene are SGHVS and FNYEAQ. CDR3 length: 17 residues. CDR3 nucleotide sequence: TGTGCCAGCAGCTTAGGGCAGACCTATGCGAACACCGGGGAGCTGTTTTTT. Translating it yields CASSLGQTYANTGELFF.

This clone was recorded many times. The V and J genes are TRBV7-9 and TRBJ1-6; maybe TRBD1 (5 bases). This CDR3 has 14 amino acids. Germline V lookup: CDR1 SEHNR, CDR2 FQNEAQ (reference sequence). Trimming took 2 bases from V and 7 from J, leaving 9 bases between them. The CDR3 loop reads CASSLLQGNSPLHF. DNA of the CDR3: TGTGCCAGCAGCTTACTGCAGGGAAATTCACCCCTCCACTTT.